This T cell receptor (beta chain) comes out of a study of healthy donors' naive CD4 and CD8 T cells. In the case of this clonotype: What it binds is not known.

Study-wide points: Homeostatic proliferation of naive T cells was not examined as a bias source. Positive CDR3 charge linked to CD4+ cells, negative to CD8+ cells.

Germline loops: CDR1 SQVTM, CDR2 ANQGSEA. The V gene lost 6 bases and the J gene lost 2 bases, with 14 bases spanning the gap. The CDR3 length is 13 residues. TCR libraries were built from 450 to 650 ng of total RNA by linear amplification. One entry per CDR3 protein, called by TCRdb with MiXCR from the reads. The sample includes about 180,000 distinct CDR3 sequences, 74% of them seen just once. The receptor was isolated from a pool of human donors in good health; the sample pools cells from several healthy donors. The chain is built from TRBV29-1 and TRBJ2-7; unclear D gene. Sequencing was done on a sample of naive CD4+ and CD8+ T cells sorted from blood, pooled from several donors. The chain's CDR3 is CSVTSTPAYEQYF. DNA of the CDR3: TGCAGCGTGACGTCCACGCCAGCCTACGAGCAGTACTTC.